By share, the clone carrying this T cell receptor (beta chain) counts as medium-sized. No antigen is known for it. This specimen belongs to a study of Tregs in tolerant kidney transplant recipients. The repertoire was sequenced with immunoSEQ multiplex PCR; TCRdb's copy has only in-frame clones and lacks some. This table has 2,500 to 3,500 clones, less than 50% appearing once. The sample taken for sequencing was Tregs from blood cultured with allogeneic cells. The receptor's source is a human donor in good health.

The CDR3 is CASSLRYGAGTDTQYF. The CDR3 DNA reads TGCGCCAGCAGCTTGAGGTATGGGGCGGGCACAGATACGCAGTATTTT. The chain employs TRBV5-1 and TRBJ2-3; D might be TRBD1 (5 bases). The germline V and J ends were trimmed by 1 base and 1 base, with 13 bases remaining between them. Germline loops: CDR1 SGHRS, CDR2 YFSETQ. This CDR3 is built from 16 residues.